The 27 T cell receptor beta chains given below trace back to one sample, sequenced in a study of blood T cell repertoires in COVID-19. Using immunoSEQ multiplex PCR, the repertoire was profiled, and TCRdb retains in-frame clones only, with some absent. The profile shows 200,000 to 300,000 clones, around 90% of them singletons. The sequencing sample was made of peripheral blood. The receptors come from a young man with COVID-19, enrolled during active disease.

This clone was seen a few times. At the DNA level, this CDR3 is encoded by other sequences in the same sample as well. The genes are TRBV13 and TRBJ2-3; 8 positions agree with TRBD1. The V gene's germline CDR1 is PRHDT and CDR2 FYEKMQ (reference sequence). Germline trimming cut 5 bases from V and 2 bases from J; bases unmatched to any gene: 9. The CDR3 extends over 16 amino acids. In DNA form, the CDR3 reads TGTGCCAGCAGCCCCCCCCGGACAGGGCCCACAGATACGCAGTATTTT. Its translation is CASSPPRTGPTDTQYF.

This clone was recorded once. The gene calls are TRBV18 and TRBJ2-7; perhaps TRBD1 as D (6 bases). The CDR3 is made up of 14 amino acids. From germline, CDR1 is KGHSH and CDR2 LQKENI. V gave up 3 bases and J gave up 3 bases, with 12 bases separating them. The CDR3 loop reads CASSPTGQSYEQYF. Written as DNA, the CDR3 is TGTGCCAGCTCACCGACCGGACAGAGCTACGAGCAGTACTTC.

This clone showed up just once. This chain joins TRBV6-1 and TRBJ2-7; 7 bases map to TRBD1. The CDR3 sequence is 15 residues long. CDR1 and CDR2 from the germline V gene are MNHNS and SASEGT. V gave up 2 bases and J gave up 3 bases; unmatched junction bases: 7. The CDR3 protein is CASSELGRGSYEQYF. The CDR3 nucleotides are TGTGCCAGCAGTGAACTCGGCAGGGGGAGCTACGAGCAGTACTTC.

This clone was detected once. The V and J genes are TRBV27 and TRBJ1-4; tentatively, D is TRBD1 (6 bases). Looked up from germline, CDR1 is MNHEY and CDR2 is SMNVEV (reference sequence). This CDR3 has 13 residues. The V end lost 7 bases, the J end lost 7 bases, and 13 bases lay between the germline ends. CDR3 residues: CASMEAGAEKLFF. CDR3 nucleotides: TGTGCCAGCATGGAGGCAGGGGCTGAAAAACTGTTTTTT.

The chain couples TRBV5-4 to TRBJ1-6; TRBD1 agrees at 8 bases. Germline values: CDR1 SGHNT, CDR2 YYREEE (reference sequence). Germline trimming cut 4 bases from V and 7 bases from J; bases unmatched to any gene: 7. The CDR3 is made up of 15 amino acids. DNA of the CDR3: TGTGCCAGCAGCGTGCAGGGGGCATCGAATTCACCCCTCCACTTT. This codes for CASSVQGASNSPLHF.

This chain connects TRBV5-4 to TRBJ2-5; the match to TRBD1 covers 7 bases. J was trimmed by 2 bases and V by 5 bases; bases with no gene match: 3. The CDR3 has 13 amino acids. Germline V gene lookup returns CDR1 SGHNT and CDR2 YYREEE (reference sequence). The CDR3 sequence is CASRTGQQETQYF. Written as DNA, the CDR3 is TGTGCCAGCAGGACGGGACAGCAAGAGACCCAGTACTTC.

CDR3 sequence: CASRAGTSGLPYQETQYF. CDR3 in DNA: TGTGCCAGCAGGGCCGGGACTAGCGGGCTTCCATACCAAGAGACCCAGTACTTC. The chain carries TRBV7-3 and TRBJ2-5; TRBD2 agrees at 12 bases. CDR1 is SGHTA and CDR2 is FQGTGA in the germline V gene. The CDR3 is 18 amino acids. Trimming cost V 6 bases and J 0 bases; bases outside gene matches: 11.

The chain uses TRBV7-3 and TRBJ2-7; 10 nucleotides agree with TRBD1. The length of the CDR3 is 13 residues. V lost 5 bases and J lost 6; bases outside the gene matches: 4. The germline CDR1 and CDR2 sequences are SGHTA and FQGTGA. CDR3 residues: CASSPGQGGEQYF. The CDR3 bases are TGTGCCAGCAGCCCAGGACAGGGGGGCGAGCAGTACTTC.

The V call is TRBV27, the J call TRBJ2-3; D is uncertain. Trimming removed 2 bases from V and 1 base from J, with 4 bases in between. CDR3 length: 13 amino acids. Germline loops: CDR1 MNHEY, CDR2 SMNVEV (reference sequence). The CDR3 is CASSLGRTDTQYF. Written as DNA, the CDR3 is TGTGCCAGCAGTTTAGGGCGCACAGATACGCAGTATTTT.

The chain joins TRBV6-5 to TRBJ1-1; no firm D call. Germline V gene sequence: CDR1 MNHEY, CDR2 SVGAGI. Deletions cut 8 bases from V and 3 bases from J, with 16 bases between. The CDR3 totals 14 residues. The CDR3 sequence is CASAVAGRDTEAFF. For the CDR3, the DNA is TGTGCCAGCGCCGTAGCGGGCCGGGACACTGAAGCTTTCTTT.

Remarks on this clone: Different DNA sequences within this sample yield the same CDR3. The chain has TRBV6-6 and TRBJ1-2; the D gene is possibly TRBD1 (6 bases). The germline gives CDR1 MNHNY, CDR2 SVGAGI (reference sequence). This CDR3 contains 13 residues. V was clipped by 5 bases and J by 2 bases, with 9 bases between them. The CDR3 spells CASSRDINYGYTF. In DNA form, the CDR3 reads TGTGCCAGCAGTCGGGACATCAACTATGGCTACACCTTC.

The chain carries TRBV12-3 or TRBV12-4 and TRBJ1-2, with D possibly TRBD1 on 5 matching bases. Between the trimmed V and J ends, which lost 2 bases and 7 bases, there was a span of 11 bases. The CDR3 is 13 residues long. CDR3 in DNA: TGTGCCAGCAGTTTAATCGGGGGTGGTGGCTACACCTTC. Amino acid sequence: CASSLIGGGGYTF.

The chain links TRBV15 to TRBJ1-5; perhaps TRBD1 as D (5 bases). The CDR3 is 15 amino acids. Germline V lookup: CDR1 LNHNV, CDR2 YYDKDF (reference sequence). V lost 5 bases and J lost 2, with 13 bases in between. The CDR3 DNA reads TGTGCCACCAGCCGAGTGGCGGGGGGCAATCAGCCCCAGCATTTT. Translated: CATSRVAGGNQPQHF. The full variable domain, completed using reference TRBV15 and TRBJ1-5, is DAMVIQNPRYQVTQFGKPVTLSCSQTLNHNVMYWYQQKSSQAPKLLFHYYDKDFNNEADTPDNFQSRRPNTSFCFLDIRSPGLGDTAMYLCATSRVAGGNQPQHFGDGTRLSIL.

The CDR3 here is CASSTDRVVDTQYF. The CDR3 region has the DNA TGTGCCAGTAGTACCGACAGGGTGGTGGATACGCAGTATTTT. This chain connects TRBV19 to TRBJ2-3, with 7 positions matching TRBD1. V shed 4 bases, J shed 6 bases, and the junction held 7 bases outside the gene matches. This CDR3 spans 14 amino acids. CDR1 and CDR2 (germline): LNHDA, SQIVND (reference sequence).

The chain uses TRBV29-1 and TRBJ2-1, with 12 bases matching TRBD2. V lost 7 bases and J lost 8; bases outside the gene matches: 12. The germline V gene has CDR1 SQVTM and CDR2 ANQGSEA. The CDR3 sequence is 15 residues long. CDR3 protein: CSGRLAGAPWDEQFF. The CDR3 region has the DNA TGCAGCGGGAGACTAGCGGGAGCCCCCTGGGATGAGCAGTTCTTC.

This sequence joins TRBV6-6 and TRBJ1-4, with 7 bases aligning to TRBD1. Germline V gene data show CDR1 as MNHNY and CDR2 as SVGAGI (reference sequence). V shed 5 bases, J shed 8 bases, and the junction held 14 bases outside the gene matches. The CDR3 sequence is 16 residues long. DNA of the CDR3: TGTGCCAGCAGTATCAACCCCGGGACAGAGGAAGAAAAACTGTTTTTT. Protein: CASSINPGTEEEKLFF.

The chain joins TRBV18 to TRBJ1-6; perhaps TRBD1 as D (5 bases). Per the germline V gene, CDR1 is KGHSH and CDR2 is LQKENI. This CDR3 is 13 amino acids long. Deletions cut 5 bases from V and 8 bases from J, with 10 bases between. As DNA, the CDR3 is TGTGCCAGCTCAGACACAGGAGATTCACCCCTCCACTTT. It translates to CASSDTGDSPLHF.

J is TRBJ1-4 and V is TRBV6-2 or TRBV6-3; TRBD1 aligns across 8 bases. V lost 2 bases to trimming and J lost 6 bases; unmatched junction nucleotides: 5. Per germline, CDR1 MNHEY and CDR2 SVGEGT. This CDR3 is 15 amino acids long. The CDR3 DNA reads TGTGCCAGCAGTTACATGACAGGGGAGGATGAAAAACTGTTTTTT. As protein: CASSYMTGEDEKLFF.

This sequence joins TRBV14 and TRBJ2-7, with 8 bases aligning to TRBD1. The CDR3 runs to 12 residues. Germline-derived CDR1 and CDR2 are SGHDN and FVKESK. V was pared by 5 bases and J by 5 bases, with 2 bases of the junction left unmatched. The CDR3 DNA is TGTGCCAGCAGCGGGGACAGGAACGAGCAGTACTTC. Its protein product is CASSGDRNEQYF.

V gene TRBV5-6 combines with J gene TRBJ2-1, with 10 positions matching TRBD2. This CDR3 is 12 amino acids long. J was trimmed by 15 bases and V by 5 bases; bases with no gene match: 8. Germline CDR1 SGHDT, CDR2 YYEEEE. The CDR3 DNA is TGTGCCAGCAGGCCAGCGGGGGGGCCCCCGTTCTTC. This encodes CASRPAGGPPFF.

The chain recombines TRBV2 with TRBJ1-6; 7 bases match TRBD1. The J segment lost 7 bases and the V segment lost 1 base, leaving 4 bases of the junction unmatched. CDR3 size: 15 residues. CDR1 SNHLY and CDR2 FYNNEI come from the germline V gene. The CDR3 DNA reads TGTGCCAGCAGTGAAGAGGGACAGAGAAATTCACCCCTCCACTTT. Amino acid sequence: CASSEEGQRNSPLHF.

Turning to this clone: One end of the junction is discordant with germline, which a read error may explain. This chain links TRBV6-5 with TRBJ2-7; 9 bases line up with TRBD1. Germline V CDR1 and CDR2: MNHEY, SVGAGI. This CDR3 spans 13 amino acids. The CDR3 loop reads CASSYGTGYAQYF. In nucleotides, the CDR3 is TGTGCCAGCAGTTACGGGACAGGGTACGCGCAGTACTTC.

The chain uses TRBV25-1 and TRBJ1-1; D is undetermined. The V end was cut by 0 bases, the J end by 5 bases, with 10 bases between. CDR1 is MGHDK, CDR2 SYGVNS, per germline. CDR3 length: 14 residues. This CDR3 reads CASSEYGRETEAFF. CDR3 DNA sequence: TGTGCCAGCAGTGAATATGGTAGAGAAACTGAAGCTTTCTTT.

This clone was recorded only once. The V and J genes are TRBV30 and TRBJ1-6, with 10 bases identical to TRBD1. The germline gives CDR1 GTSNPN, CDR2 SVGIG (reference sequence). This CDR3 is 13 amino acids long. With V trimmed by 6 bases and J by 8 bases, 4 bases remained unmatched. The CDR3 coding sequence is TGTGCCTGTACCGGGACAGGGGATTCACCCCTCCACTTT. It encodes CACTGTGDSPLHF.

The rearrangement joins TRBV6-2 or TRBV6-3 to TRBJ1-2, with D possibly matching TRBD1 (6 bases). Germline values: CDR1 MNHEY, CDR2 SVGEGT. The CDR3 has 14 amino acids. V lost 5 bases to trimming and J lost 1 base, with 11 bases between them. The CDR3 sequence: CASSKWTDNYGYTF. The CDR3 DNA sequence: TGTGCCAGCAGTAAATGGACAGATAACTATGGCTACACCTTC.

This clone was recorded once. This rearrangement joins TRBV7-3 to TRBJ2-5, with TRBD2 identical over 10 bases. Looked up from germline, CDR1 is SGHTA and CDR2 is FQGTGA. This CDR3 comprises 15 residues. The junction had 5 bases not matched to a gene; V was cut back by 2 bases and J by 5 bases. The CDR3 coding sequence is TGTGCCAGCAGCTTATCGGGACTAGCGATGGAGACCCAGTACTTC. This gives the protein CASSLSGLAMETQYF.

The chain carries TRBV2 and TRBJ2-7, with a tentative D call TRBD1 (6 bases). The germline V gene encodes CDR1 SNHLY and CDR2 FYNNEI. This CDR3 is built from 13 residues. Trimming stripped 3 bases from V and 7 bases from J, with 13 bases between. The DNA for the CDR3 is TGTGCCAGCAGTGACTACGAGGGGGATGAGCAGTACTTC. Protein: CASSDYEGDEQYF.